This T cell receptor (beta chain) was sequenced in a study of technical replicates of blood from a few donors. Profiling relied on immunoSEQ multiplex PCR, and the TCRdb table lists in-frame clones only, not all of them. The sample lists about 85,000 clones; around 94% were seen once. CDR1 and CDR2 (germline): SGHKS, YYEKEE (reference sequence). Trimming shortened V by 1 base and J by 2 bases, and 13 bases separated the two germline ends. The CDR3 is 15 residues long. The chain carries TRBV5-5 and TRBJ2-7, with D perhaps TRBD1 (5 bases). The receptor comes from a human donor in good health. Sequencing input: T cells isolated from PBMCs. The CDR3 nucleotides read TGTGCCAGCAGCTTGACGACAGATCTTCCCTACGAGCAGTACTTC. Translation: CASSLTTDLPYEQYF.